The 32 T cell receptor beta chains given below trace back to one sample, sequenced in a study of Graves' ophthalmopathy and Graves' hyperthyroidism. Researchers took RNA transcripts and amplified TCR beta CDR3 regions from them. An initial RT-PCR round employing HTBI primers preceded a second-round multiplex PCR. TCRdb recomputed calls from the multiplex PCR reads with MiXCR, one row per CDR3 protein. Here the sample spans roughly 600,000 distinct CDR3 sequences, about 40% being singletons. The sample comprised peripheral blood or thyroid tissue (not recorded which). The origin of the receptors is an adult man with Graves' hyperthyroidism.

The sample holds many counts of this clonotype. V and J are TRBV7-9 and TRBJ1-6; D not resolved. The ends were cut back, 1 base at V and 8 bases at J, with 6 bases in the middle. Per the germline V gene, CDR1 is SEHNR and CDR2 is FQNEAQ (reference sequence). The CDR3 is made up of 13 amino acids. CDR3: CASSLEWDSPLHF. As DNA, the CDR3 is TGTGCCAGCAGCTTAGAATGGGATTCACCCCTCCACTTT. The whole variable domain, filled in from reference TRBV7-9 and TRBJ1-6, reads DTGVSQNPRHKITKRGQNVTFRCDPISEHNRLYWYRQTLGQGPEFLTYFQNEAQLEKSRLLSDRFSAERPKGSFSTLEIQRTEQGDSAMYLCASSLEWDSPLHFGNGTRLTVT.

The rearrangement joins TRBV5-8 to TRBJ2-7; D call uncertain. Germline CDR1 is SGHTS and CDR2 is YDEGEE. Deletions cut 4 bases from V and 12 bases from J, with 20 bases between. The length of the CDR3 is 13 residues. CDR3 region: CASSEIVSYEWYF. CDR3 sequence (DNA): TGTGCCAGCAGCGAAATTGTTTCCTACGAGTGGTACTTC.

Comment on this clonotype: Since a much larger clone is just one base distant, this may be a read error. The rearrangement links TRBV7-2 to TRBJ1-2; no clear D gene. The CDR3 length is 13 residues. CDR1 is SGHTA, CDR2 FQGNSA, per germline. The CDR3 is CVSSLAQTYGYTF. For the CDR3, the DNA is TGTGTCAGCAGCTTAGCACAGACCTATGGCTACACCTTC.

Concerning this clonotype itself: At one boundary the junction diverges from the germline segment, which might be a read error. The chain is built from TRBV5-1 and TRBJ1-1, with D tentatively TRBD1 (5 bases). CDR1 and CDR2 from the germline V gene are SGHRS and YFSETQ. The CDR3 runs 16 residues. Written as DNA, the CDR3 is TGCGCCAGCAGCTTGGCCGGCAGGGTATCGAACGCTGAAGCTTTCTTT. Protein product: CASSLAGRVSNAEAFF. The whole variable domain, filled in from reference TRBV5-1 and TRBJ1-1, reads KAGVTQTPRYLIKTRGQQVTLSCSPISGHRSVSWYQQTPGQGLQFLFEYFSETQRNKGNFPGRFSGRQFSNSRSEMNVSTLELGDSALYLCASSLAGRVSNAEAFFGQGTRLTVV.

As regards this clonotype: This may arise from a read error, as a much more abundant clone is one base away. Here the CDR3 omits its conserved ending phenylalanine or tryptophan, so a read error is the likely source. V and J are TRBV7-9 and TRBJ1-6; no reliable D call. The CDR3 runs to 14 residues. In germline, CDR1 is SEHNR, CDR2 FQNEAQ (reference sequence). The V gene lost 4 bases and the J gene lost 6 bases, with 10 bases spanning the gap. The CDR3 loop reads CASSYTELNSPLHL. CDR3 nucleotide sequence: TGTGCCAGCAGCTATACAGAGCTTAATTCACCCCTCCACCTT.

This clonotype has a handful of counts. The chain recombines TRBV7-2 with TRBJ2-7; D is unresolved. Trimming took off 8 bases at V and 2 bases at J, with 19 bases between the two ends. Germline-derived CDR1 and CDR2 are SGHTA and FQGNSA. The CDR3 spans 15 residues. The CDR3 DNA follows: TGTGCCAGCTCACCACTTGGGCCCCCGGCCTACGAGCAGTACTTC. Amino acid sequence: CASSPLGPPAYEQYF.

This clonotype was seen repeatedly, ten times or more. The rearrangement links TRBV20-1 to TRBJ2-2; D gene uncertain. The CDR3 has 14 amino acids. V lost 5 bases to trimming and J lost 6 bases, with 16 bases between them. The germline V gene encodes CDR1 DFQATT and CDR2 SNEGSKA (reference sequence). The CDR3 nucleotides are TGCAGTGCTCCCGACATCCGGGTCGCCGGGGAGCTGTTTTTT. Protein sequence: CSAPDIRVAGELFF.

The chain has TRBV6-1 and TRBJ2-2; D perhaps matches TRBD1 (6 bases). CDR3 size: 17 residues. The germline V gene encodes CDR1 MNHNS and CDR2 SASEGT. The V end lost 10 bases, the J end lost 8 bases, and 29 bases lay between the germline ends. The CDR3 DNA is TGTGCCACCGAGCCTTACCAGGGGACCTACGCCGCAGGGGAGCTGTTTTTT. Translating gives CATEPYQGTYAAGELFF.

This clonotype came up many times. The J gene is TRBJ1-1, the V gene TRBV20-1; D uncertain. V was trimmed by 2 bases and J by 1 base, leaving 14 bases between them. The CDR3 runs to 15 residues. Germline CDR1 reads DFQATT; CDR2 reads SNEGSKA (reference sequence). DNA for the CDR3: TGCAGTGCTAGACACAACCTAGGGAGGAACACTGAAGCTTTCTTT. Translating gives CSARHNLGRNTEAFF.

The J gene is TRBJ1-5, the V gene TRBV20-1; 12 bases line up with TRBD1. The J segment lost 0 bases and the V segment lost 4 bases, leaving 10 bases of the junction unmatched. Per the germline V gene, CDR1 is DFQATT and CDR2 is SNEGSKA (reference sequence). CDR3 length: 18 residues. The CDR3 region is CSATWGDRGRVSNQPQHF. The CDR3 DNA sequence: TGCAGTGCTACCTGGGGGGACAGGGGGCGCGTTAGCAATCAGCCCCAGCATTTT.

This clonotype was seen at least ten times. The chain combines TRBV5-6 with TRBJ1-6; TRBD1 aligns across 7 bases. This CDR3 is 16 amino acids long. CDR1 and CDR2 from the germline V gene are SGHDT and YYEEEE. V shed 5 bases, J shed 7 bases, and the junction held 12 bases outside the gene matches. The CDR3 protein is CASRIWGRGANSPLHF. In DNA, the CDR3 is TGTGCCAGCAGGATCTGGGGCAGGGGGGCCAATTCACCCCTCCACTTT.

This clonotype has only a few counts. The rearrangement joins TRBV29-1 to TRBJ2-7; tentatively, D is TRBD2 (5 bases). The DNA matches TRBJ2-1 better at its end, which makes the J call doubtful. The CDR3 sequence is 14 residues long. Germline V gene data show CDR1 as SQVTM and CDR2 as ANQGSEA. This CDR3 reads CSTSSGSSYNEQFF. In DNA form, the CDR3 reads TGCAGCACCTCCAGCGGTAGCTCCTACAATGAGCAGTTCTTC.

V is TRBV10-3 and J is TRBJ2-7; 7 positions match TRBD2. The CDR3 loop spans 14 amino acids. CDR1 and CDR2 from the germline V gene are ENHRY and SYGVKD. The J segment lost 5 bases and the V segment lost 10 bases, leaving 14 bases of the junction unmatched. The CDR3 is CATREGSGANEQYF. Written as DNA, the CDR3 is TGTGCCACCAGGGAGGGGTCTGGGGCCAACGAGCAGTACTTC.

The chain recombines TRBV13 with TRBJ2-5; 12 positions match TRBD2. Unmatched junction bases numbered 10, after V lost 6 bases and J lost 2 bases. The CDR3 runs to 17 residues. Germline V gene data show CDR1 as PRHDT and CDR2 as FYEKMQ (reference sequence). The CDR3 protein is CASSSPGTSGRQETQYF. For the CDR3, the DNA is TGTGCCAGCAGTTCCCCCGGGACTAGCGGGCGACAAGAGACCCAGTACTTC.

Concerning this clonotype: The conserved phenylalanine or tryptophan normally closing the CDR3 is absent here, so this likely arose from a read error. The limits of the CDR3 on the DNA are not certain, so only TCRdb's listed CDR3 is given. V and J are TRBV10-3 and TRBJ2-7; the table's D gene call, TRBD2, was not cross checked with the DNA. The CDR3 has 8 residues if both end residues are counted. Germline V lookup: CDR1 ENHRY, CDR2 SYGVKD. Here the CDR3 reads CAIGETAG.

The chain is built from TRBV6-5 and TRBJ2-7, with 9 bases identical to TRBD1. V lost 3 bases and J lost 5; bases outside the gene matches: 11. The germline CDR1 and CDR2 sequences are MNHEY and SVGAGI. This CDR3 is 16 amino acids long. The DNA for the CDR3 is TGTGCCAGCAGTTATAGCCGGGACAGGGACGTTCACGAGCAGTACTTC. It codes for CASSYSRDRDVHEQYF.

There are a few counts of this clonotype. The chain carries TRBV15 and TRBJ2-1, with D hard to call. The CDR3 covers 12 residues. Between the trimmed V and J ends, which lost 1 base and 9 bases, there was a span of 7 bases. CDR1 and CDR2 from the germline V gene are LNHNV and YYDKDF (reference sequence). Here the CDR3 reads CATSRVGGEQFF. CDR3 DNA sequence: TGTGCCACCAGCAGAGTCGGTGGTGAGCAGTTCTTC.

For this clonotype: At one end the junction does not follow the germline gene, possibly because of a read error. This sequence joins TRBV27 and TRBJ2-7; 8 positions agree with TRBD1. Germline V gives CDR1 MNHEY, CDR2 SMNVEV (reference sequence). This CDR3 is built from 13 residues. The CDR3 region has the DNA TGTGCCAGCAGTTCTGGGACAGGTTACGGGCAGTACTTC. Translated: CASSSGTGYGQYF.

The DNA of the CDR3 is TGTGCCAGCAGTCTCCGGGACAGCTATTCACCCCTCCACTTT. Amino acid sequence: CASSLRDSYSPLHF. The rearrangement joins TRBV25-1 to TRBJ1-6; 7 bases align to TRBD1. V lost 5 bases and J lost 8; bases outside the gene matches: 6. Germline V gene data show CDR1 as MGHDK and CDR2 as SYGVNS. The CDR3 has 14 amino acids.

The table lists this clonotype with a few counts. V is TRBV30 and J is TRBJ1-2; D is unresolved. CDR1 and CDR2 from the germline V gene are GTSNPN and SVGIG (reference sequence). The CDR3 consists of 12 residues. Trimming shortened V by 7 bases and J by 8 bases, and 17 bases separated the two germline ends. The CDR3 reads CAYDGVWHGYTF. CDR3 sequence (DNA): TGTGCCTACGACGGGGTTTGGCACGGCTACACCTTC.

The sample holds a few counts of this clonotype. V usage is TRBV5-1 and J usage is TRBJ1-3; possible D gene TRBD1, 6 bases. Per germline, CDR1 SGHRS and CDR2 YFSETQ. This CDR3 region has 17 residues. Trimming left V 1 base short and J 0 bases short, with 14 bases between. The CDR3 here is CASSLTGQTNSGNTIYF. In nucleotides, the CDR3 is TGCGCCAGCAGCTTGACTGGACAGACGAACTCTGGAAACACCATATATTTT.

This clonotype occurred once. Its ends do not fully match the called genes, so a read error is possible. The chain combines TRBV10-2 with TRBJ2-3, with a weak D call TRBD2 (6 bases). Germline V gene lookup returns CDR1 WSHSY and CDR2 SAAADI. The CDR3 extends over 15 amino acids. This chain's CDR3 is CASSQGERGTDTQYF. Written as DNA, the CDR3 is TGTGCCAGCAGCCAAGGAGAGCGGGGCACAGATACGCAGTATTTT.

The chain is built from TRBV7-2 and TRBJ1-5; D unresolved. Germline values: CDR1 SGHTA, CDR2 FQGNSA. CDR3 length: 16 amino acids. V dropped 3 bases and J dropped 4 bases, with 16 bases sitting between them. The CDR3 loop is CASSLGLREGNQPQHF. The DNA for the CDR3 is TGTGCCAGCAGCTTGGGGTTGCGGGAGGGAAATCAGCCCCAGCATTTT.

This clonotype was seen only once. A much larger clone lies a single base off, so this may be a read error. This sequence joins TRBV9 and TRBJ2-5; D is possibly TRBD2 (5 bases). CDR3 length: 16 amino acids. CDR1 and CDR2 (germline): SGDLS, YYNGEE. The CDR3 sequence is CASGVERTAWEETQYF. The DNA of the CDR3 is TGTGCCAGCGGCGTAGAAAGAACGGCCTGGGAGGAGACCCAGTACTTC.

This sequence joins TRBV29-1 and TRBJ2-7, with TRBD1 matching 10 bases. CDR1 and CDR2 from the germline V gene are SQVTM and ANQGSEA. The V and J ends lost 8 bases and 3 bases, in that order; junction bases with no gene match: 7. This CDR3 is built from 13 residues. As DNA, the CDR3 is TGCAGCTTAACGGACAGGGGGGACTACGAGCAGTACTTC. This codes for CSLTDRGDYEQYF.

The chain recombines TRBV7-9 with TRBJ2-7, with D uncertain. The J call may not be correct, given that the DNA end is closer to TRBJ2-1. Germline CDR1 and CDR2: SEHNR and FQNEAQ (reference sequence). The CDR3 consists of 13 residues. This CDR3 is CASSWGGSHEQFF. DNA of the CDR3: TGTGCCAGCAGCTGGGGTGGAAGCCATGAGCAGTTCTTC.

This rearrangement joins TRBV29-1 to TRBJ1-2; D unresolved. Germline-derived CDR1 and CDR2 are SQVTM and ANQGSEA. This CDR3 is built from 9 residues. Trimming took 8 bases from V and 7 from J, leaving 8 bases between them. CDR3 region: CSLRGGYTF. CDR3 coding DNA: TGCAGCTTGCGTGGTGGCTACACCTTC. Full variable domain (outside the CDR3, taken from reference TRBV29-1 and TRBJ1-2): SAVISQKPSRDICQRGTSLTIQCQVDSQVTMMFWYRQQPGQSLTLIATANQGSEATYESGFVIDKFPISRPNLTFSTLTVSNMSPEDSSIYLCSLRGGYTFGSGTRLTVV.

On this clonotype itself: This may stem from a read error, because a much larger clone lies one nucleotide away. This chain connects TRBV7-9 to TRBJ2-5; 12 bases match TRBD2. From germline, CDR1 is SEHNR and CDR2 FQNEAQ (reference sequence). The CDR3 is 15 amino acids. The CDR3 loop is CVSSPRTSGKETQYF. As DNA, the CDR3 is TGTGTCAGCAGCCCGCGGACTAGCGGGAAAGAGACCCAGTACTTC. The whole variable domain, filled in from reference TRBV7-9 and TRBJ2-5, reads DTGVSQNPRHKITKRGQNVTFRCDPISEHNRLYWYRQTLGQGPEFLTYFQNEAQLEKSRLLSDRFSAERPKGSFSTLEIQRTEQGDSAMYLCVSSPRTSGKETQYFGPGTRLLVL.

This clonotype was counted many times. The chain employs TRBV7-2 and TRBJ1-5; tentative D call: TRBD1 (5 bases). The CDR3 has 16 residues. Trimming took off 0 bases at V and 2 bases at J, with 11 bases between the two ends. CDR1 and CDR2 from the germline V gene are SGHTA and FQGNSA. CDR3 in amino acids: CASSLANQGGNQPQHF. CDR3 nucleotide sequence: TGTGCCAGCAGCTTAGCGAATCAGGGTGGCAATCAGCCCCAGCATTTT.

The chain has TRBV29-1 and TRBJ2-7; D possibly corresponds to TRBD1 (6 bases). V was trimmed by 7 bases and J by 6 bases, leaving 19 bases between them. CDR3 length equals 13 residues. Germline CDR1 SQVTM, CDR2 ANQGSEA. The CDR3 reads CSGRATGRGEQYF. In nucleotides, the CDR3 is TGCAGCGGCCGCGCGACGGGCAGGGGCGAGCAGTACTTC.

The chain links TRBV6-1 to TRBJ2-2, with a weak D call TRBD2 (6 bases). Trimming pared 5 bases from V and 7 bases from J, leaving 14 bases between. Germline-derived CDR1 and CDR2 are MNHNS and SASEGT. The CDR3 has 14 residues. The CDR3 nucleotides are TGTGCCAGCAGTCCGGGAGCTAGGGGCGGGGAGCTGTTTTTT. Protein sequence: CASSPGARGGELFF.

This clonotype showed up many times. The rearrangement links TRBV7-8 to TRBJ2-7; possibly TRBD1 or TRBD2 for D (5 bases each). Between the trimmed V and J ends, which lost 5 bases and 2 bases, there was a span of 28 bases. Germline V gene sequence: CDR1 SGHVS, CDR2 FQNEAQ. The CDR3 totals 19 residues. Here the CDR3 DNA reads TGTGCCAGCAGCCAAGATCTTGGGGGTCCGCGGGCCTCAACCTACGAGCAGTACTTC. Translating it yields CASSQDLGGPRASTYEQYF.